These T cell receptor beta chains were read from a single sample in a study of memory CD8 T cells in hepatitis C reinfection. TCRdb's table, derived via immunoSEQ multiplex PCR, lists solely in-frame clones and lacks some. The profile shows about 45,000 clones, approximately 88% of them singletons. The sequencing input was naive CD8+ T cells sorted from blood. The receptor set was obtained from a man aged 18 to 30 with hepatitis C virus infection. The CDR3 runs from the conserved cysteine through the conserved F or W. The D gene is left open where the match is weak. The size entry is marked missing in some rows and otherwise reads once, few, many or a size class.

>14|.|.|TRBV6-1|TRBJ1-5
TGTGCCAGCAGCCTTCTTTATAGCAATCAGCCCCAGCATTTT
CASSLLYSNQPQHF
>12|.|.|TRBV11-3|TRBJ2-2
TGTGCCAGCAGCCCCGGGACCGGGGAGCTGTTTTTT
CASSPGTGELFF
>14|.|few|TRBV6-5|TRBJ2-6
TGTGCCAGCAGTGGACTCTCTGGGGCCAACGTCCTGACTTTC
CASSGLSGANVLTF
>13|.|.|TRBV6-5|TRBJ1-5
TGTGCCAGCAGTCCAATTGGGAGCCAGCCCCAGCATTTT
CASSPIGSQPQHF
>15|TRBD1|.|TRBV5-4|TRBJ1-5
TGTGCCAGCAGCGTTGGGACAGCTAGCAATCAGCCCCAGCATTTT
CASSVGTASNQPQHF
>14|TRBD2|.|TRBV13|TRBJ2-2
TGTGCCAGCAGCTCGCGGGGAGGGACCGGGGAGCTGTTTTTT
CASSSRGGTGELFF
>16|TRBD2|.|TRBV27|TRBJ2-1
TGTGCCAGCAGTCCGCGACTAGCGGGACACCCGGGTGAGCAGTTCTTC
CASSPRLAGHPGEQFF
>15|TRBD2|few|TRBV5-4|TRBJ2-3
TGTGCCAGCAGCGCCCCGAGCGGGGGCACAGATACGCAGTATTTT
CASSAPSGGTDTQYF
>12|.|.|TRBV25-1|TRBJ2-3
TGTGCCAGCAGTACCTACACAGATACGCAGTATTTT
CASSTYTDTQYF
>15|TRBD1|few|TRBV2|TRBJ2-4
TGTGCCGGCGGATGGGACAGCATCTCCAAAAACATTCAGTACTTC
CAGGWDSISKNIQYF
>15|TRBD2|.|TRBV30|TRBJ2-3
TGTGCCTGGAGCGCAAGCGGGGGGGCTGCAGATACGCAGTATTTT
CAWSASGGAADTQYF
>17|.|.|TRBV28|TRBJ1-5
TGTGCCAGCAGCCCCGTAGAAGGGGCTTTTAGCAATCAGCCCCAGCATTTT
CASSPVEGAFSNQPQHF
>14|TRBD1|.|TRBV19|TRBJ1-5
TGTGCCAGTAAGAAACAGGGGGCAGGGCAGCCCCAGCATTTT
CASKKQGAGQPQHF
>15|.|.|TRBV4-3|TRBJ2-1
TGCGCCAGCAGCCAAGACGGGGATACGCACAATGAGCAGTTCTTC
CASSQDGDTHNEQFF
>11|.|.|TRBV11-2|TRBJ1-1
TGTGCCAGCAGCTTGGGGGGAGAAGCTTTCTTT
CASSLGGEAFF
>15|TRBD2|.|TRBV9|TRBJ2-5
TGTGCCAGCAGCGAGAGCGGGAGAGAGGTAGAGACCCAGTACTTC
CASSESGREVETQYF
>17|TRBD1|.|TRBV28|TRBJ1-5
TGTGCCAGCAGTTTACTAGGGAGGACAGGGTGGGATCAGCCCCAGCATTTT
CASSLLGRTGWDQPQHF
>11|.|.|TRBV29-1|TRBJ2-1
TGCAGCGTTGACACAGACAATGAGCAGTTCTTC
CSVDTDNEQFF
>13|TRBD1|.|TRBV6-5|TRBJ2-1
TGTGCCAGTGGGACAGGCTCCTACAATGAGCAGTTCTTC
CASGTGSYNEQFF
>15|.|.|TRBV18|TRBJ2-3
TGTGCCAGCTCCCCGGGACTCCTTAGCACAGATACGCAGTATTTT
CASSPGLLSTDTQYF
>18|TRBD2|.|TRBV7-2|TRBJ2-2
TGTGCCAGCAGCTTTACGCCGGGACTAGCGACTAACACCGGGGAGCTGTTTTTT
CASSFTPGLATNTGELFF
>13|.|.|TRBV5-1|TRBJ2-1
TGCGCCAGCAGGGGAGGTACCTACAATGAGCAGTTCTTC
CASRGGTYNEQFF
>14|.|.|TRBV2|TRBJ2-7
TGTGCCAGCAGTGATCCGGGAGACTCCTACGAGCAGCACTTC
CASSDPGDSYEQHF
>18|TRBD1|.|TRBV7-2|TRBJ1-5
TGTGCCAGCAGCTTACTGGGGCAGGGGGCTTTCGGCAATCAGCCCCAGCATTTT
CASSLLGQGAFGNQPQHF
>14|TRBD1|.|TRBV9|TRBJ1-2
TGTGCCAGCAGTCTCAACACAGGGGACTATGGCTACACCTTC
CASSLNTGDYGYTF
>15|.|.|TRBV27|TRBJ1-2
TGTGCCAGCAGGTCCGGGACATCTGAATTCTATGGCTACACCTTC
CASRSGTSEFYGYTF
>12|.|.|TRBV5-1|TRBJ1-4
TGCGCCAGCAGCTTGGAAGGGGCGGAACTGTTTTTT
CASSLEGAELFF
>14|TRBD1|.|TRBV6-6|TRBJ2-1
TGTGCCAGCAGTTACGGGACAGGGGCAGAAGAGCAGTTCTTC
CASSYGTGAEEQFF
>14|TRBD1|few|TRBV7-2|TRBJ2-5
TGTGCCAGCAGCTTAGTTACAGGGGGAGAGACCCAGTACTTC
CASSLVTGGETQYF
>13|TRBD1|.|TRBV28|TRBJ1-1
TGTGCCAGCAGGTCAGGGGGCTACACTGAAGCTTTCTTT
CASRSGGYTEAFF
>16|TRBD2|.|TRBV5-1|TRBJ2-3
TGCGCCAGCAGCTTGTGGTCCGGGGGGGTCACAGATACGCAGTATTTT
CASSLWSGGVTDTQYF
>13|.|.|TRBV11-2|TRBJ1-2
TGTGCCAGCAGCTTACACCTAGCCTATGGCTACACCTTC
CASSLHLAYGYTF
>13|.|.|TRBV11-2|TRBJ2-7
TGTGCCAGCACCCCCCCAGGGTTACACGAGCAGTACTTC
CASTPPGLHEQYF
>14|TRBD1|once|TRBV28|TRBJ1-2
TGTGCCAGCAGTCCGGGACAGCCGTTTTTTGGCTACACCTTC
CASSPGQPFFGYTF
>15|TRBD2|.|TRBV10-1|TRBJ2-3
TGCGCCAGCAGTGGGACTAGCGGCTACACAGATACGCAGTATTTT
CASSGTSGYTDTQYF
>15|TRBD1|.|TRBV5-4|TRBJ2-2
TGTGCCAGCAGCGGAGCGGACAGGAGCACCGGGGAGCTGTTTTTT
CASSGADRSTGELFF
>13|.|.|TRBV6-5|TRBJ2-7
TGTGCCAGCAGCCCGACAGGTCCCTACGAGCAGTACTTC
CASSPTGPYEQYF
>15|TRBD1|.|TRBV5-1|TRBJ1-6
TGCGCCAGCAGCTTGGGCGACAGGGGGCAGTCACCCCTCCACTTT
CASSLGDRGQSPLHF
>14|.|.|TRBV23-1|TRBJ1-4
TGCGCCAGCTTCCAAGGGGGATCCAATGAAAAACTGTTTTTT
CASFQGGSNEKLFF
>14|TRBD2|.|TRBV5-5|TRBJ2-1
TGTGCCAGCAGACCACTAGCGGGGTACAATGAGCAGTTCTTC
CASRPLAGYNEQFF
>12|.|.|TRBV19|TRBJ1-6
TGTGCCAGTAGTATCTCAGGCTCACCCCTCCACTTT
CASSISGSPLHF
>16|.|.|TRBV7-9|TRBJ2-1
TGTGCCAGCAGCTTACTAGTAGCGACCCCTTACAATGAGCAGTTCTTC
CASSLLVATPYNEQFF
>13|.|.|TRBV4-1|TRBJ2-5
TGCGCCAGCAGCCCGGACAACGAGGAGACCCAGTACTTC
CASSPDNEETQYF
>14|TRBD2|.|TRBV28|TRBJ2-3
TGTGCCAGCAGTTTGGGGGGGAGGAGAGATACGCAGTATTTT
CASSLGGRRDTQYF
>15|.|.|TRBV28|TRBJ2-2
TGTGCCAGCAGTTTATTGGCCGGGGACACCGGGGAGCTGTTTTTT
CASSLLAGDTGELFF
>14|TRBD1|.|TRBV11-3|TRBJ1-1
TGTGCCAGCAGCTCCGGGACAGCGAACACTGAAGCTTTCTTT
CASSSGTANTEAFF
>12|TRBD1|.|TRBV7-4|TRBJ2-7
TGTGATAGCGGGGGACAGGGGGGCGAGCAGTACTTC
CDSGGQGGEQYF
>13|.|.|TRBV2|TRBJ2-7
TGTGCCAGCAGTGAAGCCCGGAGCTACGAGCAGTACTTC
CASSEARSYEQYF
>15|.|.|TRBV19|TRBJ1-2
TGTGCCAGTAGTTGGCGTTCGACAGCTACCTATGGCTACACCTTC
CASSWRSTATYGYTF
>15|.|few|TRBV5-1|TRBJ1-1
TGCGCCAGCAGCTTGGCGTTAGGGAGTAACACTGAAGCTTTCTTT
CASSLALGSNTEAFF
>16|.|once|TRBV2|TRBJ2-3
TGTGCCAGCAGTGAAGGAGACTCGCCCAACACAGATACGCAGTATTTT
CASSEGDSPNTDTQYF